This TCR beta chain was obtained from a study of post-analysis software for immune sequencing data. Background on the study: Relapsing-remitting, secondary progressive and progressive-relapsing forms of multiple sclerosis all featured among disease courses. Points from the study as a whole: There were several TRBV segments more frequent in patients than controls, and TRBV5-6, TRBV5-1 and TRBV20-1 were among them. The normalized Chao1 diversity of multiple sclerosis patients was significantly lower than that of controls.

A word on this clonotype: Its specificity is unknown.

This CDR3 spans 14 amino acids. Trimming removed 4 bases from V and 4 bases from J, with 13 bases in between. CDR1 is MGHRA and CDR2 is YSYEKL in the germline V gene. Unique molecular identifiers featured in each of the TCR beta cDNA libraries. TCRdb re-called the PCR reads with MiXCR, one entry per CDR3 protein. The sample has roughly 650,000 distinct CDR3 sequences; around 60% are singletons. The V and J genes are TRBV4-1 and TRBJ1-1; D is undetermined. The TCR was taken from a girl aged 2 to 9 with multiple sclerosis. Sequencing was performed on blood. The CDR3 region has the DNA TGCGCCAGCAGCCCCGGGCCTGTTCGCACTGAAGCTTTCTTT. Translating gives CASSPGPVRTEAFF.